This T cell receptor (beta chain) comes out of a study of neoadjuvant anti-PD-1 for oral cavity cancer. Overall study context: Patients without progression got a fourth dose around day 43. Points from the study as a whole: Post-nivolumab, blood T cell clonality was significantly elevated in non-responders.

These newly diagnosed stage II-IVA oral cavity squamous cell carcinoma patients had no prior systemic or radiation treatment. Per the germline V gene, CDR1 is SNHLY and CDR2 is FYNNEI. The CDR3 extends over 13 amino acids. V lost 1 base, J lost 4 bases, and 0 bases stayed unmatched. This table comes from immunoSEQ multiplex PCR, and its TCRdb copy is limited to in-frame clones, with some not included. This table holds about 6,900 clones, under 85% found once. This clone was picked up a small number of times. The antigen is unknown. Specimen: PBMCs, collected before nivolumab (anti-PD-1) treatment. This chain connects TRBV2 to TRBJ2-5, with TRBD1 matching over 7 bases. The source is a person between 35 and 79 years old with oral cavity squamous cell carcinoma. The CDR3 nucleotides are TGTGCCAGCAGTGAAGGACAGGGAGAGACCCAGTACTTC. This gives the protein CASSEGQGETQYF.